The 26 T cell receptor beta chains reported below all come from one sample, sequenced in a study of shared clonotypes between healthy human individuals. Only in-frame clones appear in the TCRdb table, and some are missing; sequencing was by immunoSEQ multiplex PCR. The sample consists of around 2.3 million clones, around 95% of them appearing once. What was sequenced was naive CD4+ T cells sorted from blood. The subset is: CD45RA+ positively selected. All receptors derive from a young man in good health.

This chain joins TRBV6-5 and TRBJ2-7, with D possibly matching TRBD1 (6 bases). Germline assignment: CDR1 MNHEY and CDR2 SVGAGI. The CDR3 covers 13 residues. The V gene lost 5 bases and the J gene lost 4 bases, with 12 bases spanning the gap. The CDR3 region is CASSPGTLYEQYF. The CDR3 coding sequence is TGTGCCAGCAGTCCCGGGACACTTTACGAGCAGTACTTC.

The CDR3 sequence is CASSEVGNEKLFF. In DNA, the CDR3 is TGTGCCAGCAGTGAAGTGGGTAATGAAAAACTGTTTTTT. The chain combines TRBV6-1 with TRBJ1-4; D remains unclear. CDR3 length: 13 residues. Trimming shortened V by 1 base and J by 4 bases, and 4 bases separated the two germline ends. Per the germline V gene, CDR1 is MNHNS and CDR2 is SASEGT.

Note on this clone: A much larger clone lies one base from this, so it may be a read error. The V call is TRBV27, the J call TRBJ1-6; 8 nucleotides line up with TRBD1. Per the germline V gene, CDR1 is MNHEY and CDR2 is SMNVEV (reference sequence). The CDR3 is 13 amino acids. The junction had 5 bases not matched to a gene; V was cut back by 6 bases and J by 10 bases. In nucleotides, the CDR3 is TGTGCCAGCAGAGACAGGGGAAGGTCACCCCTCCACTTT. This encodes CASRDRGRSPLHF.

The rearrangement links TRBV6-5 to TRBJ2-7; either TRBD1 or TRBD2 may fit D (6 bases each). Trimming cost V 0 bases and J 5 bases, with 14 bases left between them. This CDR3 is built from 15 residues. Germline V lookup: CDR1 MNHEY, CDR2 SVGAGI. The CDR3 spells CASSYSGGPRNEQYF. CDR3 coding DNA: TGTGCCAGCAGTTACTCTGGGGGGCCACGGAACGAGCAGTACTTC.

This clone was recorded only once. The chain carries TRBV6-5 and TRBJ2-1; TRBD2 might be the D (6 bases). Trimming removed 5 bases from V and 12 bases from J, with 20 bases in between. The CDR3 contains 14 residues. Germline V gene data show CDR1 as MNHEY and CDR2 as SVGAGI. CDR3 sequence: CASSTGTPGIRQFF. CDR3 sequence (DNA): TGTGCCAGCAGTACCGGGACTCCAGGGATTCGGCAGTTCTTC.

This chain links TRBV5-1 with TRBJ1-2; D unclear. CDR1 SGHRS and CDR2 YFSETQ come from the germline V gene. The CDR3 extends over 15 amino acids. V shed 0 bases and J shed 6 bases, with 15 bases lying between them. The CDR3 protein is CASSLEGLRGDGYTF. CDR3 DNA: TGCGCCAGCAGCTTGGAAGGCCTTCGGGGAGATGGCTACACCTTC.

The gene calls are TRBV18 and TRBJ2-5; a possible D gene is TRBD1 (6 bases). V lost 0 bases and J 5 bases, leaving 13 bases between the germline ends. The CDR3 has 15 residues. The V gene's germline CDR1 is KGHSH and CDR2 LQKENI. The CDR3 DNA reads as TGTGCCAGCTCACCACCCGGACAGCCCCGGGAGACCCAGTACTTC. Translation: CASSPPGQPRETQYF.

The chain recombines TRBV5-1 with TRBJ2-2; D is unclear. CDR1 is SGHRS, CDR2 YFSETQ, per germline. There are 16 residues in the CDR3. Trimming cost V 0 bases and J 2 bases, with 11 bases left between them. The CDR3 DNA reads TGCGCCAGCAGCTTGGAAATAGGGTTTAACACCGGGGAGCTGTTTTTT. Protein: CASSLEIGFNTGELFF.

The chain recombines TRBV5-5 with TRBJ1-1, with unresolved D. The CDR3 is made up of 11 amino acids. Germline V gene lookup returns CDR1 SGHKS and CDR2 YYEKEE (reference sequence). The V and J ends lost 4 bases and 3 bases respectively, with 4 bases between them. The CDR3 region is CASSRYTEAFF. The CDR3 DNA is TGTGCCAGCAGCCGGTACACTGAAGCTTTCTTT.

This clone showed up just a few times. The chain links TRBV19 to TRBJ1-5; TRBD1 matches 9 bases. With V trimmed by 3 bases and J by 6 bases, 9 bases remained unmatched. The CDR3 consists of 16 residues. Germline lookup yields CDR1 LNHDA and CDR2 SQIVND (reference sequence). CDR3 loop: CASSIGDRALGQPQHF. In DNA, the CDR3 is TGTGCCAGTAGTATCGGGGACAGGGCATTGGGTCAGCCCCAGCATTTT. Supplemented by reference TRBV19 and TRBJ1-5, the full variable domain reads DGGITQSPKYLFRKEGQNVTLSCEQNLNHDAMYWYRQDPGQGLRLIYYSQIVNDFQKGDIAEGYSVSREKKESFPLTVTSAQKNPTAFYLCASSIGDRALGQPQHFGDGTRLSIL.

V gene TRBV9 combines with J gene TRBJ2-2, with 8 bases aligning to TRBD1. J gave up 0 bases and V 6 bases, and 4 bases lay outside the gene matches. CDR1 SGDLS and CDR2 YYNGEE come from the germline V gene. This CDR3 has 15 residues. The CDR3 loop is CASNRQGTNTGELFF. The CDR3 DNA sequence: TGTGCCAGCAACCGACAGGGGACGAACACCGGGGAGCTGTTTTTT.

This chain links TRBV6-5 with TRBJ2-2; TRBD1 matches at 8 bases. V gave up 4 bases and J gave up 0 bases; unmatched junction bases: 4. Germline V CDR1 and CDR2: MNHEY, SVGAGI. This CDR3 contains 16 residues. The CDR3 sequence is CASSLTGATNTGELFF. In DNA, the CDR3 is TGTGCCAGCAGTTTGACAGGGGCGACGAACACCGGGGAGCTGTTTTTT.

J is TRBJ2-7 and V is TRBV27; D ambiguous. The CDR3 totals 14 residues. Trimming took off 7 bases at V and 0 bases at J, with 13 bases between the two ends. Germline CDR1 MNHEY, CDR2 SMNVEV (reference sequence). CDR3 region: CASKVATSSYEQYF. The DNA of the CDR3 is TGTGCCAGCAAGGTGGCTACGAGCTCCTACGAGCAGTACTTC.

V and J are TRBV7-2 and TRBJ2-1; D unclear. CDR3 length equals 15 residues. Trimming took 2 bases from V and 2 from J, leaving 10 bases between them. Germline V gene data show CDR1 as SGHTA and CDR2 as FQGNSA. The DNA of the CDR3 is TGTGCCAGCAGCTTATTTCAGGTTCCCTACAATGAGCAGTTCTTC. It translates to CASSLFQVPYNEQFF.

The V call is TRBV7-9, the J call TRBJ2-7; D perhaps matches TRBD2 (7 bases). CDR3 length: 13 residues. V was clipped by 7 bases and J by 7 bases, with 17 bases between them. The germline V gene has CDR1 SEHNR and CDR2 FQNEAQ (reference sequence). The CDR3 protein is CASTYRGAREQYF. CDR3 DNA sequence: TGTGCCAGCACCTACCGGGGGGCTAGAGAGCAGTACTTC.

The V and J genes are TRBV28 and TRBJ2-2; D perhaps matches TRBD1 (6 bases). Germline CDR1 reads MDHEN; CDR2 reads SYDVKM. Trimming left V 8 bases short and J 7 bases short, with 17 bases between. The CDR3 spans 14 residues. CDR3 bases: TGTGCCAGCGGATTAGGGGGAACGGGCGGGGAGCTGTTTTTT. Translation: CASGLGGTGGELFF.

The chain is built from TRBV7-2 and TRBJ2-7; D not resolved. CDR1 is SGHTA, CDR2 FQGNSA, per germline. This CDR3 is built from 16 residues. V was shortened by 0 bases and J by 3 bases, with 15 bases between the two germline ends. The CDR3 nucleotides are TGTGCCAGCAGCTTAGCGCAGGCCCTCGTCGGCTACGAGCAGTACTTC. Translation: CASSLAQALVGYEQYF.

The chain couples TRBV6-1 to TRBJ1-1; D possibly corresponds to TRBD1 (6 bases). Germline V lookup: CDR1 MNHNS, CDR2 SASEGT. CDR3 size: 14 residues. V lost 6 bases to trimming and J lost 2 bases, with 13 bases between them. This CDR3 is CASSRDTINTEAFF. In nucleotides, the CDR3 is TGTGCCAGCAGCAGGGACACTATAAACACTGAAGCTTTCTTT.

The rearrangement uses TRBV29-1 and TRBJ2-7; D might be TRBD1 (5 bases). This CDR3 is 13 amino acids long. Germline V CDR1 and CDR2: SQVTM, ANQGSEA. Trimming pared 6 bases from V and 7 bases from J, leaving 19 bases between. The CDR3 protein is CSVLLPQGSEQYF. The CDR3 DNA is TGCAGCGTCCTCCTCCCCCAGGGTTCTGAGCAGTACTTC.

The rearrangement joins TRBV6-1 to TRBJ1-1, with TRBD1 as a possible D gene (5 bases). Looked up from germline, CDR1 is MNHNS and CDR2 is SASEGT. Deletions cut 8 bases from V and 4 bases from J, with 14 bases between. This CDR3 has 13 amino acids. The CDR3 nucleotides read TGTGCCAGCCTACGGGGGACCGGCACTGAAGCTTTCTTT. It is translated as CASLRGTGTEAFF.

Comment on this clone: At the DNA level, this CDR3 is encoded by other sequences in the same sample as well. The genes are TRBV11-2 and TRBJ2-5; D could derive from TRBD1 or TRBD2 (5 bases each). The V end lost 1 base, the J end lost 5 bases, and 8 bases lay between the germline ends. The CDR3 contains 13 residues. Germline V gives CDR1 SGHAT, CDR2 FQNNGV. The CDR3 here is CASSLGWGETQYF. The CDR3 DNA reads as TGTGCCAGCAGCTTAGGGTGGGGGGAGACCCAGTACTTC. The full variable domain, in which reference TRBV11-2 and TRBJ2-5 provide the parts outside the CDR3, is EAGVAQSPRYKIIEKRQSVAFWCNPISGHATLYWYQQILGQGPKLLIQFQNNGVVDDSQLPKDRFSAERLKGVDSTLKIQPAKLEDSAVYLCASSLGWGETQYFGPGTRLLVL.

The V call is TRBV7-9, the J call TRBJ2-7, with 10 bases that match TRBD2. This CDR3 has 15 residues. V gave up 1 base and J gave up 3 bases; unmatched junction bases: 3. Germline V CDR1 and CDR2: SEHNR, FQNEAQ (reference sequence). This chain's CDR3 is CASSLEGLAVYEQYF. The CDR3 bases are TGTGCCAGCAGCTTAGAAGGACTAGCGGTCTACGAGCAGTACTTC.

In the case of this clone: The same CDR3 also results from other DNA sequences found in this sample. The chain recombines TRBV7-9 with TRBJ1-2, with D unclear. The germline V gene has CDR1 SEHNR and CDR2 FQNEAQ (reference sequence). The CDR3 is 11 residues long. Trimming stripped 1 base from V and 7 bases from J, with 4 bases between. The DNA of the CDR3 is TGTGCCAGCAGCTTAGGCGGTGGCTACACCTTC. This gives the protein CASSLGGGYTF.

CDR3 bases: TGTGCCAGCAGCCCAAGGACTTCAGCTAACACTGAAGCTTTCTTT. Its translation is CASSPRTSANTEAFF. J is TRBJ1-1 and V is TRBV11-1; D not certain. Germline V lookup: CDR1 SGHAT, CDR2 FQDESV (reference sequence). CDR3 length: 15 residues. Between the trimmed V and J ends, which lost 5 bases and 2 bases, there was a span of 15 bases.

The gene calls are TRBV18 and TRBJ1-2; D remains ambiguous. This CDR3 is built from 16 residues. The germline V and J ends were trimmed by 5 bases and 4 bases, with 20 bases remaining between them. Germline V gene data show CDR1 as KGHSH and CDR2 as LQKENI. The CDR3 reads CASSNIEGSGIYGYTF. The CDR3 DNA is TGTGCCAGCTCAAACATAGAAGGGTCGGGCATCTATGGCTACACCTTC.

CDR3: CASSSYRGSTDTQYF. CDR3 DNA: TGCGCCAGCAGCTCATACAGGGGATCTACAGATACGCAGTATTTT. This chain joins TRBV5-1 and TRBJ2-3; 7 nucleotides match TRBD1. CDR1 is SGHRS, CDR2 YFSETQ, per germline. The length of the CDR3 is 15 residues. The V segment lost 3 bases and the J segment 3 bases; nucleotides outside the gene matches: 7.